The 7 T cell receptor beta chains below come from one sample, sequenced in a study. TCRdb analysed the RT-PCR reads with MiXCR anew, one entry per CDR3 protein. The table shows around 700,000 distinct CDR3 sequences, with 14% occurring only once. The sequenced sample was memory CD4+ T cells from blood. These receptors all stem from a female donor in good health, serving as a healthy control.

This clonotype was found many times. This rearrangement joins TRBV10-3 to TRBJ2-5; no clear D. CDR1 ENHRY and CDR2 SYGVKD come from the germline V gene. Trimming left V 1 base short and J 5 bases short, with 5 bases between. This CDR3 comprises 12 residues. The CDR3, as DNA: TGTGCCATCAGTGAGTTACGGGAGACCCAGTACTTC. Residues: CAISELRETQYF.

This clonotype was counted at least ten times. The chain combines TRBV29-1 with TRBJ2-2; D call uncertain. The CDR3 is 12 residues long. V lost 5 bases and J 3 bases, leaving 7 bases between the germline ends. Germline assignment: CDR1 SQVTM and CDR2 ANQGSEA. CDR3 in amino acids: CSVRGDTGELFF. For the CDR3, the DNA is TGCAGCGTTCGCGGTGACACCGGGGAGCTGTTTTTT.

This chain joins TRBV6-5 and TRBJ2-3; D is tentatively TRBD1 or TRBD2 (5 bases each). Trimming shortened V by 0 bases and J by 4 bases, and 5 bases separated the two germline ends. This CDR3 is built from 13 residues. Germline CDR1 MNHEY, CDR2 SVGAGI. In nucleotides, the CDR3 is TGTGCCAGCAGTTACTCGGGGGCAGATACGCAGTATTTT. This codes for CASSYSGADTQYF.

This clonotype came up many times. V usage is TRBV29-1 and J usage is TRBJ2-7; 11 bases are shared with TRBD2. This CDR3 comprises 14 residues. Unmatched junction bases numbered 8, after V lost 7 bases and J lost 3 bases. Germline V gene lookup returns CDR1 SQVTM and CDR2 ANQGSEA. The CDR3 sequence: CSAGIAGGGYEQYF. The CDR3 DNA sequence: TGCAGCGCCGGGATAGCGGGAGGGGGCTACGAGCAGTACTTC.

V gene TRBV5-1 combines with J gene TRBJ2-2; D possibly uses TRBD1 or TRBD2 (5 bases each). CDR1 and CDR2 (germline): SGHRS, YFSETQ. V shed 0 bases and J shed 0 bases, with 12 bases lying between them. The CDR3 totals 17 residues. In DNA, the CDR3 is TGCGCCAGCAGCTTGGTTGGGGGTGTCGCGAACACCGGGGAGCTGTTTTTT. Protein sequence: CASSLVGGVANTGELFF.

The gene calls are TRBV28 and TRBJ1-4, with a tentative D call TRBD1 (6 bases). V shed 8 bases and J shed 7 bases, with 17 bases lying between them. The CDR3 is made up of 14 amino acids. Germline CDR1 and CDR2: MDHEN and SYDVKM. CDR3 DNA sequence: TGTGCCAGCGGCCTAGGGGGTTTTCGTGAAAAACTGTTTTTT. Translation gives CASGLGGFREKLFF.

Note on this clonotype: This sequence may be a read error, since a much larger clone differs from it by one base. CDR3 amino acids: CASSYSSRSHYTF. The CDR3 DNA reads TGTGCCAGCAGTTACTCGTCAAGATCACACTACACCTTC. This chain joins TRBV6-5 and TRBJ1-2; D gene uncertain. The V end lost 0 bases, the J end lost 10 bases, and 12 bases lay between the germline ends. The CDR3 spans 13 residues. From germline, CDR1 is MNHEY and CDR2 SVGAGI.